This paragraph reports one T cell receptor beta chain. Antigen specificity is unknown. The time point was: cycle 4 day 1 (C4D1), after about 6 weeks of nivolumab. Every patient was affected by relapse after autologous stem cell transplantation, while exposure to brentuximab vedotin was not uniform. Purification of CD4+ T cells from thawed PBMCs was performed via magnetic negative selection. Profiling relied on immunoSEQ multiplex PCR, and the TCRdb table lists in-frame clones only, not all of them. The data show about 9,700 clones, roughly 75% seen once. The sample originates from a study of PD-1 blockade in classical Hodgkin lymphoma. Study outcomes and limitations: The diversity seen at baseline in complete responders resembled that of newly diagnosed patients. Only CD4+ TCR diversity, not CD8+, had risen significantly by C4D1.

The CDR3 contains 17 residues. Trimming took 5 bases from V and 8 from J; bases not matched to a gene: 20. Germline-derived CDR1 and CDR2 are PRHDT and FYEKMQ (reference sequence). The sequence derives from a human donor with classical Hodgkin lymphoma. The sequencing here drew on CD4+ T cells from blood, taken before the fourth cycle of nivolumab. This sequence joins TRBV13 and TRBJ2-5; 7 nucleotides align to TRBD2. The CDR3 region is CASSPTPLAVLKYTQYF. The CDR3 DNA follows: TGTGCCAGCAGCCCGACCCCTCTAGCGGTACTCAAGTATACCCAGTACTTC.